This T cell receptor beta chain stems from a study of T cells in Graves' hyperthyroidism and ophthalmopathy. This clonotype was recorded a few times. Amplified TCR beta CDR3 regions derived from RNA transcripts. During a first-round RT-PCR of the TCR CDR3, the HTBI primer set was used. MiXCR was run by TCRdb on the multiplex PCR reads, yielding one entry per CDR3 protein. The table has approximately 610,000 distinct CDR3 sequences, approximately 16% seen once. The CDR3 spans 16 residues. With 1 base removed from V and 1 base from J, the gap between germline ends came to 12 bases. CDR1 and CDR2 from the germline V gene are LGHNA and YSLEER.

The chain has TRBV4-3 and TRBJ2-3; D is unclear. This sequence was found in a woman under 30 with Graves' hyperthyroidism. The specimen was blood. The CDR3 loop reads CASSQVAISGTDTQYF. CDR3 in DNA: TGCGCCAGCAGCCAAGTGGCTATATCGGGCACAGATACGCAGTATTTT.